These 12 T cell receptor beta chains were all obtained from the same sample, sequenced in a study of OX40 agonist ivuxolimab in advanced cancers. Profiling relied on immunoSEQ multiplex PCR, and the TCRdb table lists in-frame clones only, not all of them. The sample has about 70,000 clones, around 80% seen once. The source was CD4+ or CD8+ T cells sorted from blood, collected in a trial of the OX40 agonist ivuxolimab. These TCRs come from an adult with an advanced solid tumor such as melanoma, head and neck, liver or kidney cancer.

The chain joins TRBV19 to TRBJ1-5, with TRBD1 identical over 10 bases. The CDR3 sequence is 15 residues long. V shed 6 bases, J shed 4 bases, and the junction held 6 bases outside the gene matches. In germline, CDR1 is LNHDA, CDR2 SQIVND (reference sequence). DNA for the CDR3: TGTGCCAGTAGGGGGACAGGGGATGGTAATCAGCCCCAGCATTTT. Protein sequence: CASRGTGDGNQPQHF.

In nucleotides, the CDR3 is TGTGCCTTTAGCGGGCGTACCTACGAGCAGTACTTC. This gives the protein CAFSGRTYEQYF. The V gene is TRBV30, the J gene TRBJ2-7; 7 nucleotides agree with TRBD2. The CDR3 consists of 12 residues. Trimming took 7 bases from V and 2 from J; bases not matched to a gene: 5. CDR1 and CDR2 from the germline V gene are GTSNPN and SVGIG (reference sequence).

In this sample, this clone turned up once. The chain recombines TRBV27 with TRBJ2-5, with TRBD1 identical over 7 bases. Per germline, CDR1 MNHEY and CDR2 SMNVEV (reference sequence). V lost 8 bases to trimming and J lost 4 bases; unmatched junction nucleotides: 10. The CDR3 is 14 amino acids. The CDR3 protein is CASRGTGDRETQYF. The CDR3, as DNA: TGTGCCAGCCGGGGCACAGGGGATAGAGAGACCCAGTACTTC.

The V and J genes are TRBV29-1 and TRBJ2-7; 8 nucleotides line up with TRBD2. The V gene's germline CDR1 is SQVTM and CDR2 ANQGSEA. This CDR3 has 12 amino acids. The V segment lost 4 bases and the J segment 7 bases; nucleotides outside the gene matches: 6. The CDR3 protein is CSVGTRGGEQYF. CDR3 nucleotides: TGCAGCGTTGGAACCCGGGGGGGGGAGCAGTACTTC.

This clone came up a few times. This chain connects TRBV5-6 to TRBJ2-7, with 8 bases identical to TRBD1. From germline, CDR1 is SGHDT and CDR2 YYEEEE. There are 15 residues in the CDR3. V dropped 2 bases and J dropped 5; count of bases not matched to a gene: 9. CDR3 nucleotide sequence: TGTGCCAGCAGCTTCGGACAGGGTGTGTCAGACGAGCAGTACTTC. It specifies CASSFGQGVSDEQYF.

V usage is TRBV7-9 and J usage is TRBJ1-5, with D perhaps TRBD1 (6 bases). This CDR3 comprises 14 residues. Per the germline V gene, CDR1 is SEHNR and CDR2 is FQNEAQ (reference sequence). With 5 bases removed from V and 4 bases from J, the gap between germline ends came to 12 bases. The CDR3 DNA is TGTGCCAGCAGCAGCGGGACACTTAATCAGCCCCAGCATTTT. Translating gives CASSSGTLNQPQHF.

The chain carries TRBV29-1 and TRBJ1-2; TRBD1 matches at 7 bases. Germline CDR1 and CDR2: SQVTM and ANQGSEA. The CDR3 totals 14 residues. Trimming removed 7 bases from V and 4 bases from J; junction bases left unmatched: 12. In DNA, the CDR3 is TGCAGCGCCGCGACAGGGTTTGAGGCCTATGGCTACACCTTC. It translates to CSAATGFEAYGYTF.

V usage is TRBV29-1 and J usage is TRBJ1-1, with D possibly TRBD1 on 6 matching bases. Germline values: CDR1 SQVTM, CDR2 ANQGSEA. The V gene lost 7 bases and the J gene lost 0 bases, with 12 bases spanning the gap. This CDR3 region has 13 residues. CDR3 bases: TGCAGCGCCAACAGGGAGATGAACACTGAAGCTTTCTTT. Translation gives CSANREMNTEAFF.

This clone was recorded a few times. This chain connects TRBV7-9 to TRBJ1-5, with D possibly being TRBD1 (6 bases). Germline CDR1 is SEHNR and CDR2 is FQNEAQ (reference sequence). The CDR3 is made up of 14 amino acids. V lost 7 bases and J lost 2, with 12 bases in between. As DNA, the CDR3 is TGTGCCAGCATCCCTAGGGGGGGCAATCAGCCCCAGCATTTT. Protein sequence: CASIPRGGNQPQHF.

The genes are TRBV28 and TRBJ1-5, with D unresolved. V lost 5 bases, J lost 9 bases, and 14 bases lay in between. In germline, CDR1 is MDHEN, CDR2 SYDVKM. The CDR3 covers 13 residues. This CDR3 reads CASSLGRRPPQHF. For the CDR3, the DNA is TGTGCCAGCAGTCTTGGAAGGCGTCCGCCCCAGCATTTT. The variable domain in full, with the rest retrieved from reference TRBV28 and TRBJ1-5, is DVKVTQSSRYLVKRTGEKVFLECVQDMDHENMFWYRQDPGLGLRLIYFSYDVKMKEKGDIPEGYSVSREKKERFSLILESASTNQTSMYLCASSLGRRPPQHFGDGTRLSIL.

This clone is medium-sized by share. In nucleotides, the CDR3 is TGTGCTAGTGGTTTTGGGAACACTGAAGCTTTCTTT. This translates into CASGFGNTEAFF. The rearrangement uses TRBV12-5 and TRBJ1-1; D gene ambiguous. CDR1 and CDR2 from the germline V gene are LGHNT and FRNRAP. This CDR3 has 12 amino acids. V shed 3 bases and J shed 1 base, with 3 bases lying between them.

The V call is TRBV7-3, the J call TRBJ2-7; 9 bases agree with TRBD1. The CDR3 sequence is 15 residues long. Germline CDR1 and CDR2: SGHTA and FQGTGA. With V trimmed by 2 bases and J by 3 bases, 5 bases remained unmatched. CDR3 DNA: TGTGCCAGCAGCTTAGGTAGGGGACAGGGCTACGAGCAGTACTTC. Amino acids: CASSLGRGQGYEQYF.